Listed below are T cell receptor beta chains from one sample, sequenced in a study of T cell repertoires in aging, cancer and after chemotherapy. TCRdb ran MiXCR on the multiplex PCR reads and lists one entry per CDR3 protein. The sample has 4,000 or so distinct CDR3 sequences, 29% seen once; the top ten hold about 45%. Sequenced sample: blood. Receptors were obtained from a human donor in good health. Each CDR3 is given with its conserved first and last residue. A D gene is named only where the DNA matches it firmly. Not all rows give a size; the values are once, few, many and, for expanded clones, a class.

V gene: TRBV5-4
clone size: few
D gene: NA
J gene: TRBJ2-1
CDR3 protein: CASSLGTAIYNEQFF
CDR3 DNA: TGTGCCAGCAGCTTGGGGACAGCCATCTACAATGAGCAGTTCTTC

V gene: TRBV27
clone size: medium-sized
D gene: TRBD1
J gene: TRBJ2-1
CDR3 protein: CASRGTGEGNEQFF
CDR3 DNA: TGTGCCAGCAGGGGGACAGGCGAGGGGAATGAGCAGTTCTTC

V gene: TRBV7-9
clone size: medium-sized
D gene: NA
J gene: TRBJ2-1
CDR3 protein: CASSPNHEQFF
CDR3 DNA: TGTGCCAGCAGCCCCAATCATGAGCAGTTCTTC

V gene: TRBV18
clone size: NA
D gene: TRBD1
J gene: TRBJ2-6
CDR3 protein: CASSPRTGLRPGANVLTF
CDR3 DNA: TGTGCCAGCTCACCCAGGACAGGGTTAAGGCCTGGGGCCAACGTCCTGACTTTC

V gene: TRBV19
clone size: medium-sized
D gene: NA
J gene: TRBJ2-5
CDR3 protein: CASSIDLETQYF
CDR3 DNA: TGTGCCAGTAGTATAGATCTCGAGACCCAGTACTTC

V gene: TRBV5-4
clone size: NA
D gene: NA
J gene: TRBJ1-2
CDR3 protein: CASNLGGRYGYTF
CDR3 DNA: TGTGCCAGCAACTTAGGGGGTCGCTATGGCTACACCTTC

V gene: TRBV13
clone size: NA
D gene: NA
J gene: TRBJ1-2
CDR3 protein: CASTLTAGSQGYTF
CDR3 DNA: TGTGCCAGCACCCTCACGGCAGGATCGCAGGGCTACACCTTC

V gene: TRBV20-1
clone size: NA
D gene: NA
J gene: TRBJ2-2
CDR3 protein: CSASEGWDTGELFF
CDR3 DNA: TGCAGTGCTAGTGAGGGCTGGGACACCGGGGAGCTGTTTTTT

V gene: TRBV6-5
clone size: medium-sized
D gene: TRBD2
J gene: TRBJ2-3
CDR3 protein: CASSRTSPSGRRDTQYF
CDR3 DNA: TGTGCCAGCAGCCGAACCTCTCCTAGCGGGAGGCGAGATACGCAGTATTTT

V gene: TRBV19
clone size: medium-sized
D gene: NA
J gene: TRBJ1-4
CDR3 protein: CASTPTGNAEKLFF
CDR3 DNA: TGTGCCAGTACCCCGACCGGTAATGCGGAAAAACTGTTTTTT

V gene: TRBV19
clone size: medium-sized
D gene: TRBD1
J gene: TRBJ2-1
CDR3 protein: CASSTRDRPNEQFF
CDR3 DNA: TGTGCCAGTAGTACTCGGGACAGGCCCAATGAGCAGTTCTTC

V gene: TRBV5-6
clone size: medium-sized
D gene: TRBD1
J gene: TRBJ1-2
CDR3 protein: CASSQGQTYGYTF
CDR3 DNA: TGTGCCAGCAGCCAGGGACAGACCTATGGCTACACCTTC

V gene: TRBV18
clone size: few
D gene: TRBD1
J gene: TRBJ1-1
CDR3 protein: CASSPPQGANTEAFF
CDR3 DNA: TGTGCCAGCTCACCACCCCAGGGGGCGAACACTGAAGCTTTCTTT

V gene: TRBV20-1
clone size: few
D gene: TRBD1
J gene: TRBJ1-2
CDR3 protein: CSATSPRDRGYGYTF
CDR3 DNA: TGCAGTGCTACAAGCCCCCGGGACAGGGGCTATGGCTACACCTTC

V gene: TRBV5-1
clone size: NA
D gene: TRBD2
J gene: TRBJ2-6
CDR3 protein: CASSSAGLGLGANVLTF
CDR3 DNA: TGCGCCAGCAGTTCAGCGGGACTAGGTTTAGGGGCCAACGTCCTTACTTTC

V gene: TRBV15
clone size: medium-sized
D gene: TRBD2
J gene: TRBJ2-7
CDR3 protein: CATSNILAGSSYEQYF
CDR3 DNA: TGTGCCACCAGCAACATCCTAGCGGGGAGCTCCTACGAGCAGTACTTC

V gene: TRBV4-3
clone size: few
D gene: TRBD1
J gene: TRBJ1-4
CDR3 protein: CASSPTGTGGLNEKLFF
CDR3 DNA: TGTGCCAGCAGCCCAACCGGGACAGGGGGCCTTAATGAAAAACTGTTTTTT

V gene: TRBV19
clone size: NA
D gene: TRBD1
J gene: TRBJ2-7
CDR3 protein: CASRGQGIREQYF
CDR3 DNA: TGTGCCAGCAGGGGGCAGGGAATAAGGGAGCAGTACTTC

V gene: TRBV10-3
clone size: few
D gene: NA
J gene: TRBJ2-7
CDR3 protein: CAISETVKQYF
CDR3 DNA: TGTGCCATCAGTGAGACAGTTAAGCAGTACTTC

V gene: TRBV7-9
clone size: once
D gene: TRBD2
J gene: TRBJ2-7
CDR3 protein: CASSLSSGLAGTYEQYF
CDR3 DNA: TGTGCCAGCAGCTTATCCTCTGGACTAGCGGGCACCTACGAGCAGTACTTC

V gene: TRBV7-9
clone size: NA
D gene: NA
J gene: TRBJ2-3
CDR3 protein: CASSPLSSTDTQYF
CDR3 DNA: TGTGCCAGCTCCCCCTTGTCTAGCACAGATACGCAGTATTTT

V gene: TRBV15
clone size: few
D gene: NA
J gene: TRBJ2-3
CDR3 protein: CATSTTNPRTDSEADTQYF
CDR3 DNA: TGTGCCACCAGCACAACGAATCCGAGGACAGATTCGGAGGCAGATACGCAGTATTTT

V gene: TRBV4-1
clone size: once
D gene: TRBD2
J gene: TRBJ2-6
CDR3 protein: CASSPKTGTSGTPGANVLTF
CDR3 DNA: TGCGCCAGCAGCCCAAAAACCGGGACTAGCGGGACCCCTGGGGCCAACGTCCTGACTTTC

V gene: TRBV5-1
clone size: once
D gene: NA
J gene: TRBJ2-3
CDR3 protein: CASSFGSRDSDTQYF
CDR3 DNA: TGCGCCAGCAGCTTCGGGTCCAGGGACTCCGATACGCAGTATTTT

V gene: TRBV14
clone size: NA
D gene: NA
J gene: TRBJ1-4
CDR3 protein: CASSLRGVGEKLFF
CDR3 DNA: TGTGCCAGCAGCCTTCGGGGAGTTGGGGAAAAACTGTTTTTT

V gene: TRBV11-2
clone size: NA
D gene: NA
J gene: TRBJ2-5
CDR3 protein: CASSFPGSETQYF
CDR3 DNA: TGTGCCAGCAGCTTCCCGGGAAGTGAGACCCAGTACTTC

V gene: TRBV4-2
clone size: NA
D gene: TRBD1
J gene: TRBJ1-2
CDR3 protein: CASSPWTGGWEVYGYTF
CDR3 DNA: TGTGCCAGCAGCCCTTGGACAGGGGGATGGGAAGTCTATGGCTACACCTTC

V gene: TRBV28
clone size: few
D gene: TRBD2
J gene: TRBJ2-2
CDR3 protein: CASRPSGANTGELFF
CDR3 DNA: TGTGCCAGCAGGCCAAGCGGGGCGAACACCGGGGAGCTGTTTTTT

V gene: TRBV15
clone size: NA
D gene: NA
J gene: TRBJ2-1
CDR3 protein: CATSRALGNPLMWNEQFF
CDR3 DNA: TGTGCCACCAGCAGAGCCCTTGGCAACCCTCTAATGTGGAATGAGCAGTTCTTC

V gene: TRBV28
clone size: NA
D gene: NA
J gene: TRBJ2-5
CDR3 protein: CASSFSTTYQETQYF
CDR3 DNA: TGTGCCAGCAGTTTCTCCACTACGTACCAAGAGACCCAGTACTTC

V gene: TRBV5-6
clone size: few
D gene: TRBD2
J gene: TRBJ2-7
CDR3 protein: CASSFGTSGGDYEQYF
CDR3 DNA: TGTGCCAGCAGCTTTGGGACTAGCGGGGGTGACTACGAGCAGTACTTC

V gene: TRBV29-1
clone size: medium-sized
D gene: TRBD2
J gene: TRBJ2-1
CDR3 protein: CSVDDSSSGRAYKFF
CDR3 DNA: TGCAGCGTTGATGATAGCTCTAGCGGGAGGGCCTATAAGTTCTTC

V gene: TRBV28
clone size: NA
D gene: TRBD1
J gene: TRBJ1-5
CDR3 protein: CASSWDREQSQHF
CDR3 DNA: TGTGCCAGCAGTTGGGACAGGGAGCAGTCCCAGCATTTT

V gene: TRBV28
clone size: few
D gene: NA
J gene: TRBJ2-2
CDR3 protein: CASRTLTGPGELFF
CDR3 DNA: TGTGCCAGCAGAACGCTTACAGGTCCCGGGGAGCTGTTTTTT

V gene: TRBV5-1
clone size: NA
D gene: NA
J gene: TRBJ2-7
CDR3 protein: CASSLGRLTNYEQYF
CDR3 DNA: TGCGCCAGCAGCTTGGGGAGACTTACAAACTACGAGCAGTACTTC

V gene: TRBV27
clone size: NA
D gene: NA
J gene: TRBJ1-1
CDR3 protein: CASTQRRGYPEAFF
CDR3 DNA: TGTGCCAGCACTCAGAGGAGGGGGTATCCTGAAGCTTTCTTT

V gene: TRBV10-1
clone size: medium-sized
D gene: TRBD2
J gene: TRBJ2-3
CDR3 protein: CASSEIRGVTDTQYF
CDR3 DNA: TGCGCCAGCAGTGAGATCCGGGGGGTGACAGATACGCAGTATTTT

V gene: TRBV6-1
clone size: medium-sized
D gene: NA
J gene: TRBJ1-2
CDR3 protein: CASSEAGGGYGYTF
CDR3 DNA: TGTGCCAGCAGTGAAGCGGGAGGGGGCTATGGCTACACCTTC

V gene: TRBV7-2
clone size: NA
D gene: NA
J gene: TRBJ1-5
CDR3 protein: CASSLAGGGNNQPQHF
CDR3 DNA: TGTGCCAGCAGCTTAGCAGGGGGAGGGAACAATCAGCCCCAGCATTTT

V gene: TRBV5-4
clone size: NA
D gene: TRBD1
J gene: TRBJ2-3
CDR3 protein: CASSLGTGTDTQYF
CDR3 DNA: TGTGCCAGCAGCTTGGGGACAGGGACAGATACGCAGTATTTT

V gene: TRBV6-6
clone size: medium-sized
D gene: TRBD1
J gene: TRBJ1-2
CDR3 protein: CASSDTGTGIGYTF
CDR3 DNA: TGTGCCAGCAGTGATACTGGGACAGGGATAGGCTACACCTTC

V gene: TRBV12-3/TRBV12-4
clone size: NA
D gene: TRBD1
J gene: TRBJ2-7
CDR3 protein: CASSRDRDEHEQYF
CDR3 DNA: TGTGCCAGCAGCCGGGACAGGGACGAACACGAGCAGTACTTC

V gene: TRBV14
clone size: NA
D gene: NA
J gene: TRBJ1-5
CDR3 protein: CASSRYSNQPQHF
CDR3 DNA: TGTGCCAGCAGCCGTTATAGCAATCAGCCCCAGCATTTT

V gene: TRBV9
clone size: NA
D gene: NA
J gene: TRBJ2-2
CDR3 protein: CASSVDRTNTGELFF
CDR3 DNA: TGTGCCAGCAGCGTCGACAGGACTAACACCGGGGAGCTGTTTTTT

V gene: TRBV15
clone size: few
D gene: TRBD1
J gene: TRBJ2-3
CDR3 protein: CATSRGQGASTDTQYF
CDR3 DNA: TGTGCCACCAGCAGGGGACAGGGGGCTTCTACAGATACGCAGTATTTT

V gene: TRBV5-1
clone size: few
D gene: TRBD1
J gene: TRBJ1-3
CDR3 protein: CASSVLTGEGNTIYF
CDR3 DNA: TGCGCCAGCAGCGTCTTGACAGGGGAAGGGAACACCATATATTTT

V gene: TRBV29-1
clone size: medium-sized
D gene: TRBD1
J gene: TRBJ1-1
CDR3 protein: CSVDRGRGATEAFF
CDR3 DNA: TGCAGCGTTGACAGGGGGCGCGGGGCCACTGAAGCTTTCTTT

V gene: TRBV4-2
clone size: few
D gene: TRBD1
J gene: TRBJ2-7
CDR3 protein: CASSQGGVGQGIEQYF
CDR3 DNA: TGTGCCAGCAGCCAAGGGGGGGTGGGACAGGGAATCGAGCAGTACTTC

V gene: TRBV19
clone size: NA
D gene: TRBD1
J gene: TRBJ2-3
CDR3 protein: CASSGTATSTDTQYF
CDR3 DNA: TGTGCCAGTAGCGGGACAGCAACTAGCACAGATACGCAGTATTTT

V gene: TRBV6-5
clone size: once
D gene: NA
J gene: TRBJ1-2
CDR3 protein: CAGSEPRAGTLYGYTF
CDR3 DNA: TGTGCCGGCAGTGAACCAAGGGCAGGTACCCTTTATGGCTACACCTTC

V gene: TRBV7-2
clone size: NA
D gene: NA
J gene: TRBJ1-5
CDR3 protein: CASSLGSRPQHF
CDR3 DNA: TGTGCCAGCAGCTTAGGGTCTCGGCCCCAGCATTTT

V gene: TRBV19
clone size: medium-sized
D gene: NA
J gene: TRBJ2-2
CDR3 protein: CAIRSATNTGELFF
CDR3 DNA: TGTGCCATCCGGAGCGCCACGAACACCGGGGAGCTGTTTTTT

V gene: TRBV11-1
clone size: few
D gene: NA
J gene: TRBJ1-6
CDR3 protein: CASSLDGQNNSPLHF
CDR3 DNA: TGTGCCAGCAGCTTAGACGGGCAGAATAATTCACCCCTCCACTTT

V gene: TRBV7-2
clone size: NA
D gene: NA
J gene: TRBJ2-2
CDR3 protein: CASSLAGRGTGELFF
CDR3 DNA: TGTGCCAGCAGCCTGGCAGGCAGGGGCACCGGGGAGCTGTTTTTT

V gene: TRBV12-3/TRBV12-4
clone size: NA
D gene: TRBD2
J gene: TRBJ2-1
CDR3 protein: CASSWSGTYNEHFF
CDR3 DNA: TGTGCCAGCAGTTGGAGCGGGACCTACAATGAGCATTTCTTC

V gene: TRBV18
clone size: NA
D gene: NA
J gene: TRBJ2-1
CDR3 protein: CASSLGGSSYNEQFF
CDR3 DNA: TGTGCCAGCTCATTAGGGGGGAGCTCCTACAATGAGCAGTTCTTC

V gene: TRBV12-3/TRBV12-4
clone size: NA
D gene: TRBD2
J gene: TRBJ2-1
CDR3 protein: CASSSSGSYNEQFF
CDR3 DNA: TGTGCCAGCAGTTCTAGCGGGAGCTACAATGAGCAGTTCTTC